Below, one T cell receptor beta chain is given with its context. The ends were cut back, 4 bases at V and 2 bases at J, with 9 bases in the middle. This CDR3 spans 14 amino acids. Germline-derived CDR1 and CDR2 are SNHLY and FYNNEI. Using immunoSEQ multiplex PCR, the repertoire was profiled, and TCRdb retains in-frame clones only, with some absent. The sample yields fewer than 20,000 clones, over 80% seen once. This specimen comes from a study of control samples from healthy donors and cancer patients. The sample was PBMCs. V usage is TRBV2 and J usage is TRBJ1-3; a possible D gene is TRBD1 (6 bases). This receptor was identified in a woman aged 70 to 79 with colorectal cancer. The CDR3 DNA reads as TGTGCCAGCAGTGTAGGGGGAACTGGAAACACCATATATTTT. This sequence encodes CASSVGGTGNTIYF.